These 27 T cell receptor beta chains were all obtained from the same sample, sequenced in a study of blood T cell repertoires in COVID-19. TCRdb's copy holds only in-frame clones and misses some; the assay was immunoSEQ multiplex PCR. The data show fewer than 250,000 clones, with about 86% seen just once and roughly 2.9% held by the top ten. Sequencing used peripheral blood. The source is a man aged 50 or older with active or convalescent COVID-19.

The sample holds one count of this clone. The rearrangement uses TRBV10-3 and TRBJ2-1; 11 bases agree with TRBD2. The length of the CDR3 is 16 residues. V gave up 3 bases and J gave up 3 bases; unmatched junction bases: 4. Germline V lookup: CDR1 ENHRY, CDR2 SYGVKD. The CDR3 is CAISELAGANYNEQFF. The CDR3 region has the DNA TGTGCCATCAGTGAACTAGCGGGGGCAAACTACAATGAGCAGTTCTTC.

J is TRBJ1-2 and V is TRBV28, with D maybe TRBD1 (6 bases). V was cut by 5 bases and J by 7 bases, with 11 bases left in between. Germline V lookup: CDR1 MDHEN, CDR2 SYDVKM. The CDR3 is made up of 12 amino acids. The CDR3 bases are TGTGCCAGCAGTCTTGGGACATTTGGCTACACCTTC. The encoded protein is CASSLGTFGYTF.

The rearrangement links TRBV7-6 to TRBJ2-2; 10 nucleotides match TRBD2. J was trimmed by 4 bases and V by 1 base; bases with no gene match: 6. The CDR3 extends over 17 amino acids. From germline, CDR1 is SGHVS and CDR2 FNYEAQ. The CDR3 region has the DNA TGTGCCAGCAGCTTAGGAGCGGGAGGGCCGGGCACCGGGGAGCTGTTTTTT. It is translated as CASSLGAGGPGTGELFF. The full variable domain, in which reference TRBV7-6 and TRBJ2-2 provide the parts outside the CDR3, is GAGVSQSPRYKVTKRGQDVALRCDPISGHVSLYWYRQALGQGPEFLTYFNYEAQQDKSGLPNDRFSAERPEGSISTLTIQRTEQRDSAMYRCASSLGAGGPGTGELFFGEGSRLTVL.

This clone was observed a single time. The CDR3: CSVAGGRYTEAFF. CDR3 bases: TGCAGCGTTGCAGGGGGCAGGTACACTGAAGCTTTCTTT. V usage is TRBV29-1 and J usage is TRBJ1-1, with 8 bases that match TRBD1. This CDR3 is built from 13 residues. V was clipped by 4 bases and J by 3 bases; unmatched bases: 4. Germline CDR1 SQVTM, CDR2 ANQGSEA.

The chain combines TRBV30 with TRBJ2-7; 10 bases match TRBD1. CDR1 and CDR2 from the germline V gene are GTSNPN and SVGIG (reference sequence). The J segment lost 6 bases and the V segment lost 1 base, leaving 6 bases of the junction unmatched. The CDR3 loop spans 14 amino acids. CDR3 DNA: TGTGCCTGGAGTGAGGGACAGGGGTCTAGCGAGCAGTACTTC. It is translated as CAWSEGQGSSEQYF. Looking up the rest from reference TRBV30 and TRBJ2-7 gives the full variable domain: SQTIHQWPATLVQPVGSPLSLECTVEGTSNPNLYWYRQAAGRGLQLLFYSVGIGQISSEVPQNLSASRPQDRQFILSSKKLLLSDSGFYLCAWSEGQGSSEQYFGPGTRLTVT.

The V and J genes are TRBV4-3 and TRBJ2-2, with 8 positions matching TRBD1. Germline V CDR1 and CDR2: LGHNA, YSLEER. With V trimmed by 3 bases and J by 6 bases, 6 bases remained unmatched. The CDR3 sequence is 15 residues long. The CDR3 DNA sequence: TGCGCCAGCAGCCAGGCGGACAGGGTATCCGGGGAGCTGTTTTTT. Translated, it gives CASSQADRVSGELFF.

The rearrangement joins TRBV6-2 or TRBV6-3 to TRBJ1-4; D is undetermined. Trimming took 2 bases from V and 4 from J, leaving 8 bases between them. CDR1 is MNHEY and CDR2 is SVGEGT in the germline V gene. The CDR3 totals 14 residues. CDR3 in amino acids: CASSYLLGNEKLFF. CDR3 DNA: TGTGCCAGCAGTTACCTACTTGGTAATGAAAAACTGTTTTTT.

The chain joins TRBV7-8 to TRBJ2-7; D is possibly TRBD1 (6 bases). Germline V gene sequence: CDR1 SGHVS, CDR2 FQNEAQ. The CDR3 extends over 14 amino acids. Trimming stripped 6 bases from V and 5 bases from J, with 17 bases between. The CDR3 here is CASRQGGRGHEQYF. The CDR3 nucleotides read TGTGCCAGCAGACAGGGTGGCAGGGGCCACGAGCAGTACTTC.

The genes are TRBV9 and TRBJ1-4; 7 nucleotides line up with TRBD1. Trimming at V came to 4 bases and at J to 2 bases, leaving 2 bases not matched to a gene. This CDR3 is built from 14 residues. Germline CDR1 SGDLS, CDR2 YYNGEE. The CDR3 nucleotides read TGTGCCAGCAGCCCGGGACAGACTAATGAAAAACTGTTTTTT. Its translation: CASSPGQTNEKLFF. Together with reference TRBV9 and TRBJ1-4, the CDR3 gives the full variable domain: DSGVTQTPKHLITATGQRVTLRCSPRSGDLSVYWYQQSLDQGLQFLIQYYNGEERAKGNILERFSAQQFPDLHSELNLSSLELGDSALYFCASSPGQTNEKLFFGSGTQLSVL.

CDR3 amino acids: CASSWSAGLQSYEQYF. CDR3 bases: TGTGCCAGCAGCTGGAGCGCGGGACTACAATCCTACGAGCAGTACTTC. The chain recombines TRBV5-5 with TRBJ2-7, with 7 bases identical to TRBD2. V lost 3 bases, J lost 1 base, and 10 bases stayed unmatched. The CDR3 consists of 16 residues. Germline-derived CDR1 and CDR2 are SGHKS and YYEKEE (reference sequence).

The CDR3 DNA reads as TGTGCCAGCAGCCAAGTCTCGTCCAATTCACCCCTCCACTTT. Translated, it gives CASSQVSSNSPLHF. This chain connects TRBV14 to TRBJ1-6; D is undetermined. Trimming left V 1 base short and J 7 bases short, with 8 bases between. The CDR3 has 14 residues. The germline V gene encodes CDR1 SGHDN and CDR2 FVKESK.

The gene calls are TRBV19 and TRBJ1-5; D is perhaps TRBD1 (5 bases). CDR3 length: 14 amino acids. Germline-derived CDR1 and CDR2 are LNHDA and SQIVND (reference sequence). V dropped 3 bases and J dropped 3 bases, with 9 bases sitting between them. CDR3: CASSIGTNNQPQHF. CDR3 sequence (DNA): TGTGCCAGTAGTATTGGGACTAACAATCAGCCCCAGCATTTT.

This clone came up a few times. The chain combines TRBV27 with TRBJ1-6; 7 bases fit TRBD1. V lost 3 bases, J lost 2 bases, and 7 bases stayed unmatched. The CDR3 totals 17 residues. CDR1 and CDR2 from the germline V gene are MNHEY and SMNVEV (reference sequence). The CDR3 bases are TGTGCCAGCAGTTTTTCCACACAGGGGCCCTATAATTCACCCCTCCACTTT. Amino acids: CASSFSTQGPYNSPLHF.

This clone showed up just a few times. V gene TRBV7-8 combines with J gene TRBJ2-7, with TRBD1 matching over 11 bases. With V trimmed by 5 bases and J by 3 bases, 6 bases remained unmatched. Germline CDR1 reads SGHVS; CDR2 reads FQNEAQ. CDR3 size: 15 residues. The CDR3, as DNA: TGTGCCAGCAGCGGTCGGACAGGGGGCGTCTACGAGCAGTACTTC. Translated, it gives CASSGRTGGVYEQYF.

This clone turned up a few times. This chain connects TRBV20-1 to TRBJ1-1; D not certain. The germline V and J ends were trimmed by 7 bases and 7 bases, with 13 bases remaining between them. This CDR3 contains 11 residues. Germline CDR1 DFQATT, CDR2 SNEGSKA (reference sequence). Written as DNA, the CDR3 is TGCAGTGGAGCCGGAGAGGGTGAAGCTTTCTTT. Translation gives CSGAGEGEAFF.

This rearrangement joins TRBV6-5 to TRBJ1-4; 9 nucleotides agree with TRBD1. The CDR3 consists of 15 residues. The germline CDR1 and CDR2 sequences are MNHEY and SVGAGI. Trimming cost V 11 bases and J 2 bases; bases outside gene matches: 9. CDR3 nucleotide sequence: TGTGCCGCCGGACAGGGGTCATTGACTAATGAAAAACTGTTTTTT. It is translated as CAAGQGSLTNEKLFF.

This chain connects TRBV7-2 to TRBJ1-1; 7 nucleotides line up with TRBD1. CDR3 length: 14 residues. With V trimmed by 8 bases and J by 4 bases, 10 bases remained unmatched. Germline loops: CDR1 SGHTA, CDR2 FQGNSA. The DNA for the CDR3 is TGTGCCAGCTCCCCTGAGGGGGCGAGCACTGAAGCTTTCTTT. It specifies CASSPEGASTEAFF.

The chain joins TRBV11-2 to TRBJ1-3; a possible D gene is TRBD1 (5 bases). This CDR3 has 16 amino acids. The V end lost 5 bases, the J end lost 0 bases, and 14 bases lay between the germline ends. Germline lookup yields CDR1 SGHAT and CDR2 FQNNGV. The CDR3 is CASSRSTGHSGNTIYF. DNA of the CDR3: TGTGCCAGCAGCCGCTCAACAGGCCACTCTGGAAACACCATATATTTT.

CDR3 in DNA: TGTGCCAGCTCACCAGAGGACAGGGGAAACTACGAGCAGTACTTC. Residues: CASSPEDRGNYEQYF. The chain links TRBV18 to TRBJ2-7, with TRBD1 identical over 9 bases. Germline CDR1 KGHSH, CDR2 LQKENI. The CDR3 consists of 15 residues. Losses at the gene ends were 2 bases for V and 3 bases for J; bases not matched to a gene: 5. The full variable domain, rest sourced from reference TRBV18 and TRBJ2-7, is NAGVMQNPRHLVRRRGQEARLRCSPMKGHSHVYWYRQLPEEGLKFMVYLQKENIIDESGMPKERFSAEFPKEGPSILRIQQVVRGDSAAYFCASSPEDRGNYEQYFGPGTRLTVT.

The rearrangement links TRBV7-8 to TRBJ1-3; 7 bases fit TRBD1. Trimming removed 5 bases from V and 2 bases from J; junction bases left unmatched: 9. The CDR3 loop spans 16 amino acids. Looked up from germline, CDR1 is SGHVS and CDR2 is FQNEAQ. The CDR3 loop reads CASSENYRGAGNTIYF. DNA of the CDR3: TGTGCCAGCAGCGAAAATTACAGGGGAGCTGGAAACACCATATATTTT.

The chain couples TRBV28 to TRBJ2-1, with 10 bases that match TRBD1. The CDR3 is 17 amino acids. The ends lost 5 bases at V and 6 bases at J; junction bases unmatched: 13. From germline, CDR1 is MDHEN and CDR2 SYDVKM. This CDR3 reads CASSPRGWDRGGNEQFF. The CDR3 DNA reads TGTGCCAGCAGTCCAAGGGGTTGGGACAGGGGTGGCAATGAGCAGTTCTTC.

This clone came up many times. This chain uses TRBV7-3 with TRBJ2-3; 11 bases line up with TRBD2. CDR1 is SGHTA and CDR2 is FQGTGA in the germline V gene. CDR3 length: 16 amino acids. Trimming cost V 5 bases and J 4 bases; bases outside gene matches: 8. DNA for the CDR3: TGTGCCAGCAGCCAGACTAGCGGGAAGGGGGCAGATACGCAGTATTTT. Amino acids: CASSQTSGKGADTQYF.

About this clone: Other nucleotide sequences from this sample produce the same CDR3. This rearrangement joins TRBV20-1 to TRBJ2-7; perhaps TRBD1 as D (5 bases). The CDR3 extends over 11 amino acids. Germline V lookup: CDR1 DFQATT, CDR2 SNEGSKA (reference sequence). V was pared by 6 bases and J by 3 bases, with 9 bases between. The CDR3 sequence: CSARRVYEQYF. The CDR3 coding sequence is TGCAGTGCCCGCAGGGTCTACGAGCAGTACTTC.

CDR3 protein: CAIRGGYDTQYF. CDR3 bases: TGTGCCATCCGCGGGGGTTATGATACGCAGTATTTT. The chain couples TRBV10-3 to TRBJ2-3; 7 bases match TRBD2. Germline CDR1 ENHRY, CDR2 SYGVKD. CDR3 length: 12 residues. V lost 8 bases, J lost 6 bases, and 5 bases stayed unmatched.

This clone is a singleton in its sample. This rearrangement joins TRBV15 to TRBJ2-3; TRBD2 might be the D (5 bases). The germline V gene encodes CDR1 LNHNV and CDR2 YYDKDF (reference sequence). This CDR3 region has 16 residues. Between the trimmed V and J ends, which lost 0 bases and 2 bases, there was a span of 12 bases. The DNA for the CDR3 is TGTGCCACCAGCAGAGAAGTATCGGGGTTCACAGATACGCAGTATTTT. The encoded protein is CATSREVSGFTDTQYF. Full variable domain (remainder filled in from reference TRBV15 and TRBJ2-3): DAMVIQNPRYQVTQFGKPVTLSCSQTLNHNVMYWYQQKSSQAPKLLFHYYDKDFNNEADTPDNFQSRRPNTSFCFLDIRSPGLGDTAMYLCATSREVSGFTDTQYFGPGTRLTVL.

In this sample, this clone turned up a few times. The CDR3 loop is CAWSAQTGGYTF. DNA for the CDR3: TGTGCCTGGAGTGCGCAGACCGGGGGCTACACCTTC. The chain is built from TRBV30 and TRBJ1-2; no clear D gene. This CDR3 region has 12 residues. V gave up 1 base and J gave up 8 bases, with 11 bases separating them. CDR1 and CDR2 from the germline V gene are GTSNPN and SVGIG (reference sequence).

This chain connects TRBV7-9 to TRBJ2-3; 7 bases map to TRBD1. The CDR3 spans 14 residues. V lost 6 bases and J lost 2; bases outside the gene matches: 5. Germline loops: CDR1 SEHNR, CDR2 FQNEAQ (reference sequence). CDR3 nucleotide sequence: TGTGCCAGCAGACAGGGACAGCCCACAGATACGCAGTATTTT. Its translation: CASRQGQPTDTQYF.